The TCR beta chain described here comes from a study of T-cell memory formation after mild COVID-19 (dated by TCRdb to the early 2020s). Study-level background: TCR sequence clusters from the two donors were largely donor specific. Longitudinal TCRalpha and TCRbeta repertoire sequencing tracked T-cell clones expanding and contracting after mild COVID-19 in two donors. Two young, previously healthy adult volunteers, one female and one male, were included in the cohort.

Ficoll-Paque density gradient centrifugation was used to isolate PBMCs. This clonotype was observed a handful of times. The antigen it recognizes is unknown. No base quality values were provided; no much bigger clone lies one nucleotide off. Points the paper makes about the study in general: Some responding clones were detected in pre-infection memory, suggesting pre-existing cross-reactive memory T cells joined the SARS-CoV-2 response. From day 15 to 85, contracting clones showed balanced CD4/CD8 phenotypes, whereas a second wave of clones that expanded from day 15 to 37 leaned towards CD4+. Only a couple of mild cases were covered in the study, and larger cohorts including severe cases with pre-infection samples were considered necessary. Whether the second-wave clones peaking on day 37 were SARS-CoV-2 specific was not confirmed. Contracting CD4+ clones turned up mainly in the CM and EM memory subsets, whereas EMRA was where CD8+ clones were enriched.

According to the germline V gene (reference sequence), CDR1 reads DFQATT and CDR2 reads SNEGSKA. V was cut back by 0 bases and J by 3 bases, leaving a gap of 13 bases between them. The CDR3 sequence holds 15 residues, the cysteine and phenylalanine included. The retained sequence is limited to the CDR3, 45 bases, with the frame set at the first base. These reads were obtained on an Illumina NovaSeq 6000. Using 5'RACE with constant-segment primers, TCRalpha and TCRbeta cDNA libraries were constructed, with sample barcodes and unique molecular identifiers added in the process. Trizol reagent was used to extract RNA from every sample. Library amplification was performed in two PCR steps, and a second sample barcode and Illumina TruSeq adapters were introduced in the second step. Libraries were sequenced on an Illumina NovaSeq with 2 x 150 bp paired-end reads. In the original analysis: The reads were demultiplexed and collapsed into UMI-guided consensus sequences using migec v1.2.7. Using mixcr v2.1.11, UMI consensuses were aligned to TRA and TRB V and J templates and then assembled into clonotypes. Clonotypes were classified as expanded or contracted when called significant by both edgeR and NoisET, with noise models trained on biological replicates. For edgeR calls, the thresholds were a false discovery rate-adjusted p below 0.01 and a log2 fold-change of 1. As an exploratory analysis of dynamics, max-normalized trajectories of the 1000 most abundant clonotypes were examined with PCA combined with hierarchical clustering. The CD4 or CD8 phenotype of responding clones was assigned using the separately sequenced CD4+ and CD8+ repertoires. TCRdb trimmed the raw reads at Q25, called clones with MiXCR and kept productive beta chains. Here each entry gathers all rows of one CDR3 protein and keeps the most common genes and DNA. TCRdb's processing, not the study's, gives the V and J calls here. The sample includes around 250,000 distinct CDR3 sequences, with around a tenth observed a single time. The ten top clones hold 22% of the sample.

This receptor chain uses TRBV20-1 and TRBJ2-3; the D gene lacks a confident call. Source material: PBMCs or a T cell subset sorted from them (not recorded which). This clonotype was sampled from a man between 18 and 29 years old who had mild COVID-19 (a few samples of this study predate the infection). The sample titles of this study are shuffled in the database, so cell type and time point are left out; the donor was told from shared clones. The CDR3 region reads CSARDRRGPTDTQYF. The DNA sequence reads TGCAGTGCTAGAGATAGGCGCGGCCCAACAGATACGCAGTATTTT.